This TCR beta chain was retrieved from a study of kidney transplant recipient with SARS-CoV-2 infection. TCRdb redid the calling of the reads with MiXCR, one entry per CDR3 protein. The data show about 240,000 distinct CDR3 sequences, 29% seen once. CDR1 and CDR2 (germline): SGHRS, YFSETQ. This CDR3 has 14 amino acids. J lost 4 bases, V lost 4 bases, and 7 bases had no gene match. In its sample, this clonotype was seen many times. V and J are TRBV5-1 and TRBJ1-1; 7 bases align to TRBD1. The receptor was isolated from a male patient in his 30s who had COVID-19 and was a kidney transplant recipient. Part of the T cell pool may stem from the graft donor. Here the sequenced sample was a blood sample, taken at baseline and on day 111 from a kidney transplant recipient. CDR3 protein: CASSLRQGGTEAFF. CDR3 in DNA: TGCGCCAGCAGCCTGAGACAGGGTGGCACTGAAGCTTTCTTT.